A few counts support the clone carrying this T cell receptor (beta chain). The target antigen is unknown. Reverse transcription of all isolated RNA meant that expressed TCRB transcripts were sequenced. The assay was immunoSEQ multiplex PCR, and TCRdb's table has in-frame clones only and misses some. The sample consists of around 300,000 clones, less than 15% of them appearing once. CDR3 size: 16 residues. Germline values: CDR1 GTSNPN, CDR2 SVGIG (reference sequence). V shed 0 bases and J shed 2 bases, with 14 bases lying between them. The data originate from a study of beta chain features in type 1 diabetes. Study-level findings and limits: Small HLA sub-analyses could not settle whether HLA shapes TCRB rearrangement.

This receptor was identified in a man aged 30 to 45 in good health. The source material was central memory CD4+ T cells from blood. The chain employs TRBV30 and TRBJ1-3; maybe TRBD1 (5 bases). CDR3 protein: CAWSVWGTRTGNTIYF. CDR3 nucleotide sequence: TGTGCCTGGAGTGTTTGGGGGACCAGAACTGGAAACACCATATATTTT.